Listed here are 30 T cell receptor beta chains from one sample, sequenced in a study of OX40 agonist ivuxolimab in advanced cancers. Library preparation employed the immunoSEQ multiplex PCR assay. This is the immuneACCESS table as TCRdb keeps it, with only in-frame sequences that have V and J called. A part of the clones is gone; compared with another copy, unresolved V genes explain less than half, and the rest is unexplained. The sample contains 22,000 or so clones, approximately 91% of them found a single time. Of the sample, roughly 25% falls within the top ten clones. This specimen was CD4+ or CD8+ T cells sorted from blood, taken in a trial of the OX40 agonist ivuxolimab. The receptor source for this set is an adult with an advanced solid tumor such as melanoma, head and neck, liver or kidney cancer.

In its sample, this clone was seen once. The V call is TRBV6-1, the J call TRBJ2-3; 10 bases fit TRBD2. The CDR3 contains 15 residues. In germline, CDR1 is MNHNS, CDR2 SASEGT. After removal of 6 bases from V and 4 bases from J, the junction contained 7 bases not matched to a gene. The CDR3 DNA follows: TGTGCCAGCAGCTTTACCGGGACTAGCGCAGATACGCAGTATTTT. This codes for CASSFTGTSADTQYF.

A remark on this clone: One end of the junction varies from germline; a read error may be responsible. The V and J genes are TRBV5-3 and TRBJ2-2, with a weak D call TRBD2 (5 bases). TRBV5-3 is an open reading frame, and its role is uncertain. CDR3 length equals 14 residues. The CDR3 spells CASSLGGANGELFF. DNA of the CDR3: TGTGCCAGCAGCTTAGGAGGTGCGAACGGGGAGCTGTTTTTT.

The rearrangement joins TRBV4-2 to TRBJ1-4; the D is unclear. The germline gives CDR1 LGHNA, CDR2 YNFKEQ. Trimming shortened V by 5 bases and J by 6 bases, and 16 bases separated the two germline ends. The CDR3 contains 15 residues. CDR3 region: CASSETNPYDEKLFF. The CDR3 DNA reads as TGTGCCAGCAGCGAAACGAACCCTTACGATGAAAAACTGTTTTTT.

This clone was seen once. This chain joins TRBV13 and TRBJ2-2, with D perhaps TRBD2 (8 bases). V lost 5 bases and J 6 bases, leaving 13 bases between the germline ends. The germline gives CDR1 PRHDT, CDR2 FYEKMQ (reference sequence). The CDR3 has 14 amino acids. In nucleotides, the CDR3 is TGTGCCAGCAGCCCCGGGAGGGGGCCCGGGGAGCTGTTTTTT. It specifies CASSPGRGPGELFF.

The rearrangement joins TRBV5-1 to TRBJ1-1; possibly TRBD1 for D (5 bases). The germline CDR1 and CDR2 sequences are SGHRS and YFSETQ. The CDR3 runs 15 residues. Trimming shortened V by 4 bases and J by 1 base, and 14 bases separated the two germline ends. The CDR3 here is CASSPWGGSNTEAFF. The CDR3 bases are TGCGCCAGCAGCCCCTGGGGGGGATCGAACACTGAAGCTTTCTTT.

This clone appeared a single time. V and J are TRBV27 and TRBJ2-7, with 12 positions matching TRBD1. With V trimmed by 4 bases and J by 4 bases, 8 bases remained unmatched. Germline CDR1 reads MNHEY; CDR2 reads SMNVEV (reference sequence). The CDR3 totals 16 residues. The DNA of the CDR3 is TGTGCCAGCAGTTCCGAGGGACAGGGGGCTTCTTACGAGCAGTACTTC. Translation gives CASSSEGQGASYEQYF.

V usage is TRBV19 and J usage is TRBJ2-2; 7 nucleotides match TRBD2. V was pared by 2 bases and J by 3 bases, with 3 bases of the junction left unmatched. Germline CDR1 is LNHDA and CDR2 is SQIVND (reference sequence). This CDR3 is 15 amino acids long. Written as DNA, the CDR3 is TGTGCCAGTAGTATAAGAGGGAGGGACACCGGGGAGCTGTTTTTT. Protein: CASSIRGRDTGELFF.

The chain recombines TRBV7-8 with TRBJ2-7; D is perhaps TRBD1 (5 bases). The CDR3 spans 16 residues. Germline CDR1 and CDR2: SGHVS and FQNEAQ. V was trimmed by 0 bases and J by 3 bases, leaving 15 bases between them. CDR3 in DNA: TGTGCCAGCAGCTTAGCAGAAGGGGCCGGATTCTACGAGCAGTACTTC. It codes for CASSLAEGAGFYEQYF. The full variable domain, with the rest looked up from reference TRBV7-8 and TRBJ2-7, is GAGVSQSPRYKVAKRGQDVALRCDPISGHVSLFWYQQALGQGPEFLTYFQNEAQLDKSGLPSDRFFAERPEGSVSTLKIQRTQQEDSAVYLCASSLAEGAGFYEQYFGPGTRLTVT.

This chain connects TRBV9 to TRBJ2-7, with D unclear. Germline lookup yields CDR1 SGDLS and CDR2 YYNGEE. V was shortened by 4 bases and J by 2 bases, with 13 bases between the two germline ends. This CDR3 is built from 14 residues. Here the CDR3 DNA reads TGTGCCAGCAGCCCTGCGCAGCCCACCTACGAGCAGTACTTC. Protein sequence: CASSPAQPTYEQYF.

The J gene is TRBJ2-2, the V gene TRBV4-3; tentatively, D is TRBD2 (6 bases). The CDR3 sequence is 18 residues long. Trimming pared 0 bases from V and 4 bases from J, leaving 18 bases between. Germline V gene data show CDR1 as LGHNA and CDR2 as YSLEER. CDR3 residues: CASSQDITSYFVTGELFF. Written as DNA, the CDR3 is TGCGCCAGCAGCCAAGATATCACTAGCTATTTTGTCACCGGGGAGCTGTTTTTT.

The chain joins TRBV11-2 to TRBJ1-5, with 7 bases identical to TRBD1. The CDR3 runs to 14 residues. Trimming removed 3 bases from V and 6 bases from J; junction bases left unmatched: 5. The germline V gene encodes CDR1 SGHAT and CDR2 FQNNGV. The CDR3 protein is CASSLTGIGQPQHF. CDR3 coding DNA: TGTGCCAGCAGCTTGACAGGGATCGGTCAGCCCCAGCATTTT.

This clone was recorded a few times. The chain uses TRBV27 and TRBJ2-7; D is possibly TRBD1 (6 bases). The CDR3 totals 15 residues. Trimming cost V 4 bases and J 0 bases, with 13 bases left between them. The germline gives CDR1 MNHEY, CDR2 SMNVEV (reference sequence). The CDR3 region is CASSSLTGSSYEQYF. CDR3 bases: TGTGCCAGCAGTTCCTTGACAGGAAGCTCCTACGAGCAGTACTTC.

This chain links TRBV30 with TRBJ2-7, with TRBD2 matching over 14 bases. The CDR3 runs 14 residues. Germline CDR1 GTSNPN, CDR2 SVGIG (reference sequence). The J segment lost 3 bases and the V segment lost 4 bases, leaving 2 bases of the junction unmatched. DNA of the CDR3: TGTGCCTGGAACGGACTAGCGGGAGGCTACGAGCAGTACTTC. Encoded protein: CAWNGLAGGYEQYF.

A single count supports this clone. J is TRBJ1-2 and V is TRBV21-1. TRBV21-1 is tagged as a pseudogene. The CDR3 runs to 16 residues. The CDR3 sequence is CASSKKSHGGNYGYTF. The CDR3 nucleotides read TGTGCCAGCAGCAAAAAGAGTCACGGGGGTAACTATGGCTACACCTTC.

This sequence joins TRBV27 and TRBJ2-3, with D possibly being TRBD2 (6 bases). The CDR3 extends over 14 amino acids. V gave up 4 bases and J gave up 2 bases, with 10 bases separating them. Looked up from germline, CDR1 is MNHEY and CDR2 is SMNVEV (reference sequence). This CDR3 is CASSYQGLTDTQYF. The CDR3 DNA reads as TGTGCCAGCAGTTATCAGGGACTCACAGATACGCAGTATTTT.

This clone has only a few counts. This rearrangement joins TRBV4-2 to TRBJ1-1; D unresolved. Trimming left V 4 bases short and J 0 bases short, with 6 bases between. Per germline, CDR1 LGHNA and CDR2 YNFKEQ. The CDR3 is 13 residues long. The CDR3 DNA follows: TGTGCCAGCAGCCCTACATTGAACACTGAAGCTTTCTTT. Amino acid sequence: CASSPTLNTEAFF.

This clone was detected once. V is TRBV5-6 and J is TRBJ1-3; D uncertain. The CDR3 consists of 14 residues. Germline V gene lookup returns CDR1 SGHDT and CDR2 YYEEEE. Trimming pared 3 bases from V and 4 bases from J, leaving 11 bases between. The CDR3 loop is CASSYRTGGNTIYF. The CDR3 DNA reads TGTGCCAGCAGCTACCGGACGGGAGGAAACACCATATATTTT.

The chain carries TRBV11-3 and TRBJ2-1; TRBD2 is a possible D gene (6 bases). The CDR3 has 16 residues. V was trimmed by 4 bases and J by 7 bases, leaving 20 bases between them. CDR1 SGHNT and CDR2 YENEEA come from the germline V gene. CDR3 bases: TGTGCCAGCAGCTCGTGGCGGGGCGGGCCCTCAAATGAGCAGTTCTTC. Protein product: CASSSWRGGPSNEQFF.

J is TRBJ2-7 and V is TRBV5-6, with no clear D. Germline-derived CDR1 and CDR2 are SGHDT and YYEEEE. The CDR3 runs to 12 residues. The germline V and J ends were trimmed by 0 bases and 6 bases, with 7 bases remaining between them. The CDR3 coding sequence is TGTGCCAGCAGCTTGGTTGCAGGCGAGCAGTACTTC. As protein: CASSLVAGEQYF. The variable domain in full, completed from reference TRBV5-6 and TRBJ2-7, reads DAGVTQSPTHLIKTRGQQVTLRCSPKSGHDTVSWYQQALGQGPQFIFQYYEEEERQRGNFPDRFSGHQFPNYSSELNVNALLLGDSALYLCASSLVAGEQYFGPGTRLTVT.

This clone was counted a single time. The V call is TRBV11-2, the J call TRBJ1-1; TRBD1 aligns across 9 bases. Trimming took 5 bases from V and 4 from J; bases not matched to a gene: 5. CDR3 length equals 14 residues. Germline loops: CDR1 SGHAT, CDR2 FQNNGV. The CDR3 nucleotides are TGTGCCAGCAGCCTGGGGGACAGGGTCACTGAAGCTTTCTTT. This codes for CASSLGDRVTEAFF.

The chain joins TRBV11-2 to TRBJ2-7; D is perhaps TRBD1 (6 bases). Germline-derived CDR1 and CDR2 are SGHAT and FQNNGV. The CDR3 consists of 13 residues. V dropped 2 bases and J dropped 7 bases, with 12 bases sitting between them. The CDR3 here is CASSLSGAWEQYF. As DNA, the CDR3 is TGTGCCAGCAGCTTATCAGGGGCCTGGGAGCAGTACTTC.

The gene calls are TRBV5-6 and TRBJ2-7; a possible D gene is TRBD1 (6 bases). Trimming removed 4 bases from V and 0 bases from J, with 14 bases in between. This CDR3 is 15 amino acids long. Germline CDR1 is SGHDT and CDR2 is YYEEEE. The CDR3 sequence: CASSAGQLFSYEQYF. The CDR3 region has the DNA TGTGCCAGCAGCGCCGGACAGCTTTTCTCCTACGAGCAGTACTTC.

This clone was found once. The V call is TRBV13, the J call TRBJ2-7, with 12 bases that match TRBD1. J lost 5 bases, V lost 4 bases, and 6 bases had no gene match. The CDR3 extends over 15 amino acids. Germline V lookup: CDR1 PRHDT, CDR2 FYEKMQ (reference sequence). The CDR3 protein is CASSSWGQGADEQYF. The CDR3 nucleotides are TGTGCCAGCAGCTCTTGGGGACAGGGGGCAGACGAGCAGTACTTC.

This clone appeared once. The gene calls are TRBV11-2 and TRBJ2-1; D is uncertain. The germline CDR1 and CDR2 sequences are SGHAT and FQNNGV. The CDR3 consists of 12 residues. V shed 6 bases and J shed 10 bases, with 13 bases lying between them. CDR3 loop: CASSSRRMEQFF. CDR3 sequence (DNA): TGTGCCAGCAGTTCGAGGCGCATGGAGCAGTTCTTC.

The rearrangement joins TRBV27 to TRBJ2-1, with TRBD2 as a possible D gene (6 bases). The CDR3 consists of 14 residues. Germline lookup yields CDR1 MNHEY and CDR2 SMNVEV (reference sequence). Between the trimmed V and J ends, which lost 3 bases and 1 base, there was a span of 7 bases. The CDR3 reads CASSFAGSYNEQFF. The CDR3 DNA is TGTGCCAGCAGTTTCGCGGGATCCTACAATGAGCAGTTCTTC.

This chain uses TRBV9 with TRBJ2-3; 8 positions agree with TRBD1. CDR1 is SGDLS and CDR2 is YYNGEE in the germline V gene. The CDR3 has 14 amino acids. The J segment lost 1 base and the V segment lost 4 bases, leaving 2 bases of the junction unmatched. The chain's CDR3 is CASSPGGGTDTQYF. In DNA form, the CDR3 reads TGTGCCAGCAGCCCAGGGGGCGGCACAGATACGCAGTATTTT.

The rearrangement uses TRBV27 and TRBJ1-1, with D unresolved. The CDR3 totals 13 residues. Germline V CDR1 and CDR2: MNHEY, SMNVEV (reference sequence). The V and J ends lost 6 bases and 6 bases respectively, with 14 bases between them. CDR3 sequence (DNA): TGTGCCAGCAGGCCGACTGAGAGGGCTGAAGCTTTCTTT. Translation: CASRPTERAEAFF.

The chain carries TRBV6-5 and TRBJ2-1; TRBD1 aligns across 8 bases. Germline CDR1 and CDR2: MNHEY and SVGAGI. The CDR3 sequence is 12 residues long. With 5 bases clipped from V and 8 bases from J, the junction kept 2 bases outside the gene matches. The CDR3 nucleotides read TGTGCCAGCAGTAAGGACAGGGATGAGCAGTTCTTC. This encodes CASSKDRDEQFF.

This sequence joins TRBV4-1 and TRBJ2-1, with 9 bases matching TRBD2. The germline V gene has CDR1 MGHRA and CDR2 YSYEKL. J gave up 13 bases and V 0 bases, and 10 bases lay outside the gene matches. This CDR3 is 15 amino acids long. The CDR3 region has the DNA TGCGCCAGCAGCCAAGAAACGGGGCGGGGGGGCCGCCAGTTCTTC. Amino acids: CASSQETGRGGRQFF.

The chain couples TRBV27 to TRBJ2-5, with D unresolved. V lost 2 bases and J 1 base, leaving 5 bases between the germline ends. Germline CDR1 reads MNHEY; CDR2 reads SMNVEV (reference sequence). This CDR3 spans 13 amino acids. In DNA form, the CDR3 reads TGTGCCAGCAGTTTACTCGGCCAAGAGACCCAGTACTTC. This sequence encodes CASSLLGQETQYF.